This TCR beta chain was retrieved from a study of blood T cell repertoires in COVID-19. Study overall: Italy, Spain and the United States were the sources of the convalescent and acute COVID-19 samples.

This clone occurred once. Authors' methods: Reference gene primer amplification yielded estimated nucleated cell counts. Clones were read by immunoSEQ multiplex PCR, and TCRdb kept only the in-frame ones, dropping some. V and J calls and clone size are those listed in that table; D and trimming were worked out from the DNA. The sample shows some 74,000 clones, less than 85% of them seen only once. The CDR3 extends over 15 amino acids. Trimming left V 2 bases short and J 1 base short, with 9 bases between. Germline values: CDR1 MDHEN, CDR2 SYDVKM. The sample taken for sequencing was peripheral blood. The clonotype was recovered from a woman of 80 years or more with acute or convalescent COVID-19. The chain joins TRBV28 to TRBJ1-5; D is possibly TRBD1 (6 bases). CDR3 loop: CASSLNRVSNQPQHF. DNA for the CDR3: TGTGCCAGCAGTTTAAACAGGGTAAGCAATCAGCCCCAGCATTTT.